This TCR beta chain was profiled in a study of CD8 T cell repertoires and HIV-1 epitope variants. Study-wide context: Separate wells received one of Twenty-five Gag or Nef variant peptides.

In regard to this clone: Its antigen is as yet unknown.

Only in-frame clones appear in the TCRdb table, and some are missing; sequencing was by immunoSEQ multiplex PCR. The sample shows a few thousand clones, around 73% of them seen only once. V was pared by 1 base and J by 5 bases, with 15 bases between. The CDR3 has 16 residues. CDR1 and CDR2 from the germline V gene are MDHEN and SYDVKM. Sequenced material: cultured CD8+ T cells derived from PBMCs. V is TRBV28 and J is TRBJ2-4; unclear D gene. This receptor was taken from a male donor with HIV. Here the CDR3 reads CASSLYSTAFQNIQYF. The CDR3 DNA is TGTGCCAGCAGTTTATATTCGACGGCCTTTCAAAACATTCAGTACTTC. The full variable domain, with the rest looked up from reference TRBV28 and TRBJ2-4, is DVKVTQSSRYLVKRTGEKVFLECVQDMDHENMFWYRQDPGLGLRLIYFSYDVKMKEKGDIPEGYSVSREKKERFSLILESASTNQTSMYLCASSLYSTAFQNIQYFGAGTRLSVL.